This T cell receptor beta chain is from a study of graft-versus-host responses after intestinal transplantation. As regards this clone: Its antigen is as yet unknown.

The CDR3 has 14 amino acids. Germline-derived CDR1 and CDR2 are SGDLS and YYNGEE. V shed 1 base and J shed 4 bases, with 12 bases lying between them. The protocol was immunoSEQ multiplex PCR, while the TCRdb copy is restricted to in-frame clones and leaves out a portion. The repertoire includes some 110,000 clones, 90% of them detected once, and roughly 0.2% sits in the top ten. This receptor was taken from a human donor who received an intestinal transplant. This chain uses TRBV9 with TRBJ2-7; D not resolved. Sequencing was performed on unstimulated CD4+ T cells sorted from spleen or lymph node cells, taken before intestinal transplant. CDR3 DNA: TGTGCCAGCAGCGTATCCCAGGAAATTTACGAGCAGTACTTC. Translating gives CASSVSQEIYEQYF. The variable domain in full, with the rest retrieved from reference TRBV9 and TRBJ2-7, is DSGVTQTPKHLITATGQRVTLRCSPRSGDLSVYWYQQSLDQGLQFLIQYYNGEERAKGNILERFSAQQFPDLHSELNLSSLELGDSALYFCASSVSQEIYEQYFGPGTRLTVT.